This paragraph reports one TCR beta chain. The junction departs from germline at one end; a sequencing error may be responsible. This record belongs to a study of tumor and adjacent non-tumor tissue in lung cancer. The overall study: Histology: about twelve adenocarcinoma, a couple of squamous cell carcinoma, 1 small cell lung cancer.

No cell sorting was done before RNA was extracted from the tissue. This non-tumor lung sample came from over 3 cm beyond the tumor edge. TCRbeta libraries were built with three rounds of nested PCR, modified from ARM-PCR. A single record per CDR3 protein comes from TCRdb applying MiXCR to the multiplex PCR reads. The sample holds 43,000 or so distinct CDR3 sequences, 60% seen once. CDR3 size: 14 residues. The sequence derives from a man aged 50 to 59 with non-small cell lung cancer. V and J are TRBV12-3 or TRBV12-4 and TRBJ2-2, with D unclear. Sequencing was carried out using distant non-tumor lung tissue. DNA of the CDR3: TGTGACAGCTGTCTAACCGGGTCCCAAAGGGAGCTGTTTTTT. It encodes CDSCLTGSQRELFF.